This entry describes one T cell receptor beta chain. Its antigen is not identified. Measured with immunoSEQ multiplex PCR; TCRdb has only the in-frame clones, and not every one. This table holds 550,000 to 750,000 clones, 92% found once. This sample is drawn from a study of shared clonotypes between healthy human individuals. Looking at the study overall: Three plates each covered CD4 naive and memory; CD8 naive two, CD8 memory one. Findings and caveats of the study: Sharing across four donors was highest in naive CD4 (roughly 5%) and lowest in memory CD8 (approximately 0.4%). Memory subsets generally showed smaller estimated richness than naive subsets did. Non-shared clonotypes displayed generation probabilities falling below those of clonotypes present in all four donors.

The V end was cut by 1 base, the J end by 1 base, with 4 bases between. Germline assignment: CDR1 SGHVS and CDR2 FNYEAQ. This CDR3 region has 14 residues. Naive CD8 cells lacked CD45RO, underwent positive selection for CCR7 and left out terminally differentiated effector memory CD45RA+ cells. The material sequenced was naive CD8+ T cells sorted from blood. The sequence derives from a man under 40 in good health. The chain has TRBV7-6 and TRBJ2-2; D not resolved. CDR3 coding DNA: TGTGCCAGCAGCTTAGACAGGAACACCGGGGAGCTGTTTTTT. This gives the protein CASSLDRNTGELFF.